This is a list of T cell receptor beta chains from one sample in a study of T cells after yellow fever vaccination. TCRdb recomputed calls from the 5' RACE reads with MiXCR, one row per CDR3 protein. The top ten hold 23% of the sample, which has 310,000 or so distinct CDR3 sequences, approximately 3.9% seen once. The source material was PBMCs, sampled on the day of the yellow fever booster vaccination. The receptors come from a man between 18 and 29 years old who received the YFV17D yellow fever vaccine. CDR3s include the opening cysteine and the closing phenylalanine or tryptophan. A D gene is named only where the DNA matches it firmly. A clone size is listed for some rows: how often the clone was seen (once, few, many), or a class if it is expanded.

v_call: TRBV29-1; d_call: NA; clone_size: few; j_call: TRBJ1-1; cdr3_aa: CSVTLGTSEAFF; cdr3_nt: TGCAGCGTTACCTTAGGGACGTCTGAAGCTTTCTTT
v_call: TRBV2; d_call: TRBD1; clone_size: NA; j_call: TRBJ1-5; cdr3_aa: CASKAGGVQPQHF; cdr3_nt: TGTGCCAGCAAGGCAGGGGGTGTCCAGCCCCAGCATTTT
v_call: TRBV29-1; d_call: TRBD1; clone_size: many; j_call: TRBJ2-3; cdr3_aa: CSVPRTGGYTDTQYF; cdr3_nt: TGCAGCGTTCCGCGGACAGGGGGTTACACAGATACGCAGTATTTT
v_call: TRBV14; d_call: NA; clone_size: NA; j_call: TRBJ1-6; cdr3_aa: CASSPSGLRSSYNSPLHF; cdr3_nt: TGTGCCAGCAGCCCCTCGGGACTGAGGAGCTCCTATAATTCACCCCTCCACTTT
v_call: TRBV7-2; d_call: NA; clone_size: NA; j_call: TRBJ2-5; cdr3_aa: CASSRSGFQETQYF; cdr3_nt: TGTGCCAGCAGCCGTTCAGGGTTTCAAGAGACCCAGTACTTC
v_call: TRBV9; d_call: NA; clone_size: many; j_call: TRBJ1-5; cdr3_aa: CASSVGGSNQPQHF; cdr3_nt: TGTGCCAGCAGCGTGGGAGGGAGCAATCAGCCCCAGCATTTT
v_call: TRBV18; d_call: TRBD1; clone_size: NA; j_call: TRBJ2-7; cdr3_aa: CASSPARGSYEQYF; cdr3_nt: TGTGCCAGCTCACCAGCCAGGGGGTCCTACGAGCAGTACTTC
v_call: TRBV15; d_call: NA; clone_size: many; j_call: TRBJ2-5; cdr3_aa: CATAPPQHQETQYF; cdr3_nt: TGTGCCACCGCCCCCCCACAGCACCAAGAGACCCAGTACTTC
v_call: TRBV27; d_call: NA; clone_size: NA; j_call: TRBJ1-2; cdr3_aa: CASSPGTKDYGYTF; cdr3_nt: TGTGCCAGCAGCCCCGGGACAAAGGACTATGGCTACACCTTC
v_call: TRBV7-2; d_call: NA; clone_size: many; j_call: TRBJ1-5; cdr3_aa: CASSPARGQPQHF; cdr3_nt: TGTGCCAGCAGCCCGGCGCGAGGACAGCCCCAGCATTTT